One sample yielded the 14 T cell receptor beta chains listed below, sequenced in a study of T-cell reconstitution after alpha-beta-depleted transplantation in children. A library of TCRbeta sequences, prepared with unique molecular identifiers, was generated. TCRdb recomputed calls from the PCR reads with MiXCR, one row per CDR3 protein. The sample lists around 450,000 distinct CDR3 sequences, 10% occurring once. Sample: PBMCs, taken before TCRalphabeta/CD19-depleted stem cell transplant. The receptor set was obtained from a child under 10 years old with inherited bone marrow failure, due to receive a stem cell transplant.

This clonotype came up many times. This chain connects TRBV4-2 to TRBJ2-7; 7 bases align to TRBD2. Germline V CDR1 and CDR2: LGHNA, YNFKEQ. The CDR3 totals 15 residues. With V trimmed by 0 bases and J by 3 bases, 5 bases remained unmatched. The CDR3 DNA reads TGTGCCAGCAGCCAAGACCTTAGCGGGTTCTACGAGCAGTACTTC. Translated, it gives CASSQDLSGFYEQYF.

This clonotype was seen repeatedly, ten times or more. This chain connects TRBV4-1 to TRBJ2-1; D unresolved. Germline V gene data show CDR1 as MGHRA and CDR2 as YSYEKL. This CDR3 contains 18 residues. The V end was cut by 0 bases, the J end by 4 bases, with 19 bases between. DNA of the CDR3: TGCGCCAGCAGCCAAGATCTGATGACCTCACTGGGGTACAATGAGCAGTTCTTC. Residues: CASSQDLMTSLGYNEQFF.

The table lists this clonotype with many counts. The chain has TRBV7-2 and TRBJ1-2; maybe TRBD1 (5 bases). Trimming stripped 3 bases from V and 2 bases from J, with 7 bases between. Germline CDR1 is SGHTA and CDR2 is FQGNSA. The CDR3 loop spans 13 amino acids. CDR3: CASSFSGNYGYTF. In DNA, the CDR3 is TGTGCCAGCAGCTTCTCAGGGAACTATGGCTACACCTTC.

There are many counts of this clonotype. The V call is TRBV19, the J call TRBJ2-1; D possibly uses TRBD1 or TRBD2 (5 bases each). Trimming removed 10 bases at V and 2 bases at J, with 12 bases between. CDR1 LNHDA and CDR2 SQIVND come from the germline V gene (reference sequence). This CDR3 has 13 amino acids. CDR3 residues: CAIARGAYNEQFF. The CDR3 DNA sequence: TGTGCCATCGCGAGGGGCGCCTACAATGAGCAGTTCTTC.

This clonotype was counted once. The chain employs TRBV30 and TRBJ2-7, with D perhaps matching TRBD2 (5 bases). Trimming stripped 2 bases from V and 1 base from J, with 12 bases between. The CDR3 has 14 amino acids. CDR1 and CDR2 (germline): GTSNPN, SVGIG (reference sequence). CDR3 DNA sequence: TGTGCCTGGAGTATGGGTCTAGCATCCTACGAGCAGTACTTC. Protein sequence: CAWSMGLASYEQYF.

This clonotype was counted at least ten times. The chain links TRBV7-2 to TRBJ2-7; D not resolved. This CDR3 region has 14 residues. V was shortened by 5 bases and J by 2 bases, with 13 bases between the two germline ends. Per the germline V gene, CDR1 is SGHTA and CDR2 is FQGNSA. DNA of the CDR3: TGTGCCAGCAGCCGAACGGCCTCCGCCTACGAGCAGTACTTC. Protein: CASSRTASAYEQYF. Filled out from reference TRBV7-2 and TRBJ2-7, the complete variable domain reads GAGVSQSPSNKVTEKGKDVELRCDPISGHTALYWYRQSLGQGLEFLIYFQGNSAPDKSGLPSDRFSAERTGGSVSTLTIQRTQQEDSAVYLCASSRTASAYEQYFGPGTRLTVT.

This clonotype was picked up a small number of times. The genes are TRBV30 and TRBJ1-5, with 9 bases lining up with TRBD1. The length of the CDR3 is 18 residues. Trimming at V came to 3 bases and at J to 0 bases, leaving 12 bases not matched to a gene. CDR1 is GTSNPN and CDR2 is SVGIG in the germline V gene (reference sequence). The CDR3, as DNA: TGTGCCTGGAGCCACCGGGACAGGGCGGGTTATAGCAATCAGCCCCAGCATTTT. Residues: CAWSHRDRAGYSNQPQHF.

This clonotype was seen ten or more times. The CDR3 DNA is TGCGCCAGCAGCCAAGGACGGGTTACTTACAATGAGCAGTTCTTC. It specifies CASSQGRVTYNEQFF. The V gene is TRBV4-1, the J gene TRBJ2-1; D gene ambiguous. Germline V gene data show CDR1 as MGHRA and CDR2 as YSYEKL. There are 15 residues in the CDR3. V gave up 1 base and J gave up 4 bases, with 11 bases separating them.

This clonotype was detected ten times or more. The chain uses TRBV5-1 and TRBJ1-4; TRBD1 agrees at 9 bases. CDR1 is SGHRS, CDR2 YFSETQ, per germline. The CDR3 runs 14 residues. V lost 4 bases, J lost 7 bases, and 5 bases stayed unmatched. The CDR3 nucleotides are TGCGCCAGCAGCGGGACAGGGCCGGGTGAAAAACTGTTTTTT. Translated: CASSGTGPGEKLFF. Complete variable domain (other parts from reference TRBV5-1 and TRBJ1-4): KAGVTQTPRYLIKTRGQQVTLSCSPISGHRSVSWYQQTPGQGLQFLFEYFSETQRNKGNFPGRFSGRQFSNSRSEMNVSTLELGDSALYLCASSGTGPGEKLFFGSGTQLSVL.

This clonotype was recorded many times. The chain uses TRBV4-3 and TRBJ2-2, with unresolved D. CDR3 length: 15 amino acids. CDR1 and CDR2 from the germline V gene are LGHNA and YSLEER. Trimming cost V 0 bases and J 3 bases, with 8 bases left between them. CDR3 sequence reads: CASSQEPTYTGELFF. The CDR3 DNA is TGCGCCAGCAGCCAAGAACCGACTTACACCGGGGAGCTGTTTTTT.

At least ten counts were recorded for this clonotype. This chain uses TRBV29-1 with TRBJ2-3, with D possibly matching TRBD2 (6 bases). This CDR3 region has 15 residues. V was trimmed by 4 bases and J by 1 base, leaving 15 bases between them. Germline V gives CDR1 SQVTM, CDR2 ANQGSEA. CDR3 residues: CSVVYGGRGTDTQYF. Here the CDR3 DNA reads TGCAGCGTTGTTTACGGGGGTCGGGGCACAGATACGCAGTATTTT.

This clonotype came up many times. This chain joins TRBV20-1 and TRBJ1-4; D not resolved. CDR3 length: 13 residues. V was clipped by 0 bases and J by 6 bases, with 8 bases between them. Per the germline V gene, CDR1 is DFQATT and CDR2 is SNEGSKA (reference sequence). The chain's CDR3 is CSARDGLDEKLFF. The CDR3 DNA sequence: TGCAGTGCTAGAGATGGACTTGATGAAAAACTGTTTTTT.

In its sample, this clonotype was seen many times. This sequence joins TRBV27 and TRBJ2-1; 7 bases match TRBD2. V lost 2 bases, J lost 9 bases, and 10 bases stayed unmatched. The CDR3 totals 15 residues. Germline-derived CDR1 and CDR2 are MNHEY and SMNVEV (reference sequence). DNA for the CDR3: TGTGCCAGCAGTTTAAGTTTGGGGACTAAACTTGAGCAGTTCTTC. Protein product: CASSLSLGTKLEQFF.

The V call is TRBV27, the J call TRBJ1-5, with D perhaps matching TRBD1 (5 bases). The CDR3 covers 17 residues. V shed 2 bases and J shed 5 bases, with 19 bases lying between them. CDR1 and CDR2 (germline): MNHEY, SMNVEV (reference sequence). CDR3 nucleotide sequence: TGTGCCAGCAGTTTAAGGGACGTACGCGGGGGTGATCAGCCCCAGCATTTT. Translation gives CASSLRDVRGGDQPQHF.